Listed here are 9 T cell receptor beta chains from one sample, sequenced in a study of T cell responses to AZD1222 COVID-19 vaccine. The protocol was immunoSEQ multiplex PCR, while the TCRdb copy is restricted to in-frame clones and leaves out a portion. Found here are 95,000 to 150,000 clones, about 90% of them singletons; the top ten hold around 15%. Sample: peripheral blood, taken on day 0 of AZD1222 vaccination. These receptors originate from an adult in good health.

V and J are TRBV12-5 and TRBJ1-5, with unresolved D. This CDR3 is built from 15 residues. V was cut by 0 bases and J by 2 bases, with 8 bases left in between. Germline values: CDR1 LGHNT, CDR2 FRNRAP. CDR3 nucleotides: TGTGCTAGTGGTTTGGTACAAACTGGCAATCAGCCCCAGCATTTT. Its translation is CASGLVQTGNQPQHF.

This clone showed up just a few times. The chain links TRBV4-1 to TRBJ2-7; 7 nucleotides line up with TRBD1. CDR1 MGHRA and CDR2 YSYEKL come from the germline V gene. Trimming cost V 1 base and J 1 base; bases outside gene matches: 1. The CDR3 extends over 14 amino acids. CDR3: CASSQGDRSYEQYF. DNA for the CDR3: TGCGCCAGCAGCCAAGGGGACAGATCCTACGAGCAGTACTTC.

This chain connects TRBV7-8 to TRBJ2-7; D is undetermined. In germline, CDR1 is SGHVS, CDR2 FQNEAQ. The CDR3 is 15 residues long. Trimming took off 1 base at V and 0 bases at J, with 10 bases between the two ends. The CDR3: CASSLGSGVSYEQYF. CDR3 nucleotide sequence: TGTGCCAGCAGCTTAGGATCCGGTGTCTCCTACGAGCAGTACTTC.

The CDR3 bases are TGTGCCAGTAGTACTGGGACAGCCACCGGGGAGCTGTTTTTT. It codes for CASSTGTATGELFF. The chain employs TRBV19 and TRBJ2-2; 7 bases line up with TRBD1. The CDR3 consists of 14 residues. The germline V gene encodes CDR1 LNHDA and CDR2 SQIVND (reference sequence). J gave up 4 bases and V 4 bases, and 3 bases lay outside the gene matches.

The chain recombines TRBV2 with TRBJ2-7, with D possibly TRBD1 on 5 matching bases. The germline V gene encodes CDR1 SNHLY and CDR2 FYNNEI. V was cut by 8 bases and J by 0 bases, with 14 bases left in between. The CDR3 is 14 amino acids. CDR3 residues: CASEASGYSYEQYF. In DNA form, the CDR3 reads TGTGCCAGCGAAGCCTCAGGGTACTCCTACGAGCAGTACTTC.

The rearrangement links TRBV5-1 to TRBJ2-2; D assignment may be TRBD1 or TRBD2 (5 bases each). V lost 0 bases and J 2 bases, leaving 14 bases between the germline ends. The germline gives CDR1 SGHRS, CDR2 YFSETQ. The CDR3 length is 17 residues. The CDR3 spells CASSLEKRGRNTGELFF. Written as DNA, the CDR3 is TGCGCCAGCAGCTTGGAGAAGAGGGGAAGAAACACCGGGGAGCTGTTTTTT.

The rearrangement joins TRBV9 to TRBJ2-7; 8 bases align to TRBD1. CDR1 and CDR2 (germline): SGDLS, YYNGEE. The length of the CDR3 is 16 residues. Unmatched junction bases numbered 14, after V lost 4 bases and J lost 5 bases. CDR3 in amino acids: CASSPAPNRGSDEQYF. Here the CDR3 DNA reads TGTGCCAGCAGCCCCGCCCCCAACAGGGGGAGCGACGAGCAGTACTTC. Supplemented by reference TRBV9 and TRBJ2-7, the full variable domain reads DSGVTQTPKHLITATGQRVTLRCSPRSGDLSVYWYQQSLDQGLQFLIQYYNGEERAKGNILERFSAQQFPDLHSELNLSSLELGDSALYFCASSPAPNRGSDEQYFGPGTRLTVT.

J is TRBJ2-3 and V is TRBV28; the D call may be TRBD1 or TRBD2 (6 bases each). Trimming shortened V by 7 bases and J by 4 bases, and 18 bases separated the two germline ends. There are 15 residues in the CDR3. CDR1 MDHEN and CDR2 SYDVKM come from the germline V gene. The CDR3 DNA reads as TGTGCCAGCACGGAAGGAGGGGGAAGAGCAGATACGCAGTATTTT. This sequence encodes CASTEGGGRADTQYF. Combining the CDR3 with reference TRBV28 and TRBJ2-3 gives the whole variable domain DVKVTQSSRYLVKRTGEKVFLECVQDMDHENMFWYRQDPGLGLRLIYFSYDVKMKEKGDIPEGYSVSREKKERFSLILESASTNQTSMYLCASTEGGGRADTQYFGPGTRLTVL.

The rearrangement joins TRBV27 to TRBJ1-1; D gene uncertain. CDR1 is MNHEY and CDR2 is SMNVEV in the germline V gene (reference sequence). Trimming left V 5 bases short and J 8 bases short, with 12 bases between. This CDR3 has 12 residues. This chain's CDR3 is CASSGENLEAFF. The CDR3 coding sequence is TGTGCCAGCAGTGGGGAGAACTTGGAAGCTTTCTTT.